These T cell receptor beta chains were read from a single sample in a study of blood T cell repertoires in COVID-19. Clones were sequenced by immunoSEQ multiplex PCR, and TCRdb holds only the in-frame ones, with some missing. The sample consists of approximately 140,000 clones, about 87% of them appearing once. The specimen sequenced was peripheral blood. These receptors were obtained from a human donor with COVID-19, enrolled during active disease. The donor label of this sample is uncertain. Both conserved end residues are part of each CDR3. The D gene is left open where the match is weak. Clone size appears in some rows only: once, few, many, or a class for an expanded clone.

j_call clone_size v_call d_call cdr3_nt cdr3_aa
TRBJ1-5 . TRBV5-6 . TGTGCCAGCAGCTTGGGTGTGTATAGCAATCAGCCCCAGCATTTT CASSLGVYSNQPQHF
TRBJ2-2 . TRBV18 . TGTGCCAGCTCACCACCCAATAGCGGAGTCACCGGGGAGCTGTTTTTT CASSPPNSGVTGELFF
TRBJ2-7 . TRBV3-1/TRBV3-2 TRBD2 TGTGCCAGCAGCCAGCTAGCGGGGAGCTCCTACGAGCAGTACTTC CASSQLAGSSYEQYF
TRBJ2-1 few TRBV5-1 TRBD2 TGCGCCAGCAGCTTGGGGATTAGGACTAGCGGCAATGAGCAGTTCTTC CASSLGIRTSGNEQFF
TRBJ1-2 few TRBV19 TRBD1 TGTGCCAGTAGTACCCGGACAGGGGGCATCTATGGCTACACCTTC CASSTRTGGIYGYTF
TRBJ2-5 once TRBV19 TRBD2 TGTGCCAGTAGCCTGACTAGCGGGGTGGAGACCCAGTACTTC CASSLTSGVETQYF
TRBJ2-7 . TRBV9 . TGTGCCAGCAGCGCCCCCCACGGCGAGCAGTACTTC CASSAPHGEQYF
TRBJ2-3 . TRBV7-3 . TGTGCCAGCAGCCTCAACCCAGGGGAGGATACGCAGTATTTT CASSLNPGEDTQYF
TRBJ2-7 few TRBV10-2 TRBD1 TGCGCCATTGGACAGGGCCTCGAGCAGTACTTC CAIGQGLEQYF
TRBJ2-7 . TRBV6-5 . TGTGCCAGCAGTCCGCCGACTGGTACCTACGAGCAGTACTTC CASSPPTGTYEQYF
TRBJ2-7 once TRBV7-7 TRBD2 TGTGCCACAGGGGTAAAGAAACGGGGGGGCTTAAACGAGCAGTACTTC CATGVKKRGGLNEQYF
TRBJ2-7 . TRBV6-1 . TGTGCCAGCAGTGAAGCGCGAGGGTTTTACGAGCAGTACTTC CASSEARGFYEQYF
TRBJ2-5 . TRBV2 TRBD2 TGTGCCACCCTCTTGGGGGGACTAGCGGATATGAAGCAAGAGACCCAGTACTTC CATLLGGLADMKQETQYF
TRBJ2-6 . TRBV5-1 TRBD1 TGCGCCAGCACCCCGGGACAGGGGGCTGGTGGGGCCAACGTCCTGACTTTC CASTPGQGAGGANVLTF
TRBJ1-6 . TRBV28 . TGTGCCACCTGTGACAGGCAGAATTCACCCCTCCACTTT CATCDRQNSPLHF
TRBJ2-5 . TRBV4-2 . TGTGCCAGCAGCCAAGCCCACAGCCAAGAGACCCAGTACTTC CASSQAHSQETQYF
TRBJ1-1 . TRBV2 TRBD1 TGTGCCAGCATCACAGGGGCGGACACTGAAGCTTTCTTT CASITGADTEAFF
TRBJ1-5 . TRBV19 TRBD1 TGTGCCAGTAGTCCCGGGACAGGCGACCAGGGCAATCAGCCCCAGCATTTT CASSPGTGDQGNQPQHF
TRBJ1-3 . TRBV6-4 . TGTGCCAGCAGTGGGCCCGGGGTATCTGGAAACACCATATATTTT CASSGPGVSGNTIYF
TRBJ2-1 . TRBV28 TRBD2 TGTGCCAGCAACTCACTAGCGGGAGGGTTAAATGAGCAGTTCTTC CASNSLAGGLNEQFF
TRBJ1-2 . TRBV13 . TGTGCCAGCACCGGAGCTAACTATGGCTACACCTTC CASTGANYGYTF
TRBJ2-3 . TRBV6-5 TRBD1 TGTGCCAGCAGTTCTCAGGGGGTGGGCACAGATACGCAGTATTTT CASSSQGVGTDTQYF
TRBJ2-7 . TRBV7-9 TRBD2 TGTGCCAGCAGCCCACTGGCGGGGGGCTCCTACGAGCAGTACTTC CASSPLAGGSYEQYF
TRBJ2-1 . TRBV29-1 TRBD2 TGCAGCGTCCCGACTAGCGGGAGTCAGGGTGAGCAGTTCTTC CSVPTSGSQGEQFF
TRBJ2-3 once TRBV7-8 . TGTGCCAGCAAAAACGCGGCGTTCAGGGGAATCACAGATACGCAGTATTTT CASKNAAFRGITDTQYF
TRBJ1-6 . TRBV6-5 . TGTGCCAGCAGTATAGCAGGGAATCATTCACCCCTCCACTTT CASSIAGNHSPLHF
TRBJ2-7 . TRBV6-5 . TGTGCCAGCAGTTACTCGATTAATAGTCAGGGCTGGGAGCAGTACTTC CASSYSINSQGWEQYF
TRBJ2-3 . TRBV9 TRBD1 TGTGCCAGCAGCGTATCTACAGGGGATTCGGATACGCAGTATTTT CASSVSTGDSDTQYF
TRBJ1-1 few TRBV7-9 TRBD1 TGTGCCAGCAGCTTAGAGGGGGCGAACACTGAAGCTTTCTTT CASSLEGANTEAFF
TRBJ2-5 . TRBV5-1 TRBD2 TGCGCCAGCAGCCAAGGACTAGCGGGGGTTACCTACCTGGAGACCCAGTACTTC CASSQGLAGVTYLETQYF
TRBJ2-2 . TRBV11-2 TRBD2 TGTGCCAGCAGCTCCGCGCTAGCGGCGAACACCGGGGAGCTGTTTTTT CASSSALAANTGELFF
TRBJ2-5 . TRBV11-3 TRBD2 TGTGCCAGCAGCCCGAAAGGTAGCGGGGGACGAAAAGAGACCCAGTACTTC CASSPKGSGGRKETQYF
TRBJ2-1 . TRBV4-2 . TGTGCCAGCAGCCAGACATGGGGGGTTTACAATGAGCAGTTCTTC CASSQTWGVYNEQFF
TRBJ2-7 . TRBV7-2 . TGTGCCAGCAGCTTCCAATCCGGGACTCATTACGAGCAGTACTTC CASSFQSGTHYEQYF
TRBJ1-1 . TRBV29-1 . TGCAGCGTCGGACATCCGAACACTGAAGCTTTCTTT CSVGHPNTEAFF
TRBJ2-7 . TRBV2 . TGTGCCAGCAGTGCCCACTACGAGCAGTACTTC CASSAHYEQYF
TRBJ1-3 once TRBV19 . TGTGCCAGTAGTATCTTTCGCGATAGCTCTGGAAACACCATATATTTT CASSIFRDSSGNTIYF
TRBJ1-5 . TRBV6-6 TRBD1 TGTGCCAGCAGAAACAACTACGACAGGGGTCAGCCCCAGCATTTT CASRNNYDRGQPQHF
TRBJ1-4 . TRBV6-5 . TGTGCCAGCAGTTACGGGACACATGAAAAACTGTTTTTT CASSYGTHEKLFF
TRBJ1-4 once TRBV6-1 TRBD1 TGTGCCAGCAGTGAAGCAGGGGGCACTAATGAAAAACTGTTTTTT CASSEAGGTNEKLFF
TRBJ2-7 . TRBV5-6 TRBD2 TGTGCCAGCAGCGTCCAACTAGCGGGGGGGCGTGAGCAGTACTTC CASSVQLAGGREQYF
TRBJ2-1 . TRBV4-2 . TGTGCCAGCAGCCAAGCAGTCGGCGGGCCGAGCTCCTACAATGAGCAGTTCTTC CASSQAVGGPSSYNEQFF
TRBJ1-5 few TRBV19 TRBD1 TGTGCCAGTAGTACTCGGACAGGGGGGAGCAATCAGCCCCAGCATTTT CASSTRTGGSNQPQHF
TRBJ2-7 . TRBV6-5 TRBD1 TGTGCCAGCAGTTTGGGGACAGGGGTGGCCGAGCAGTACTTC CASSLGTGVAEQYF
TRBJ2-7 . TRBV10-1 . TGCGCCAGCAGTATGTATTCGGTCTACGAGCAGTACTTC CASSMYSVYEQYF
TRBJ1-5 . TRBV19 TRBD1 TGTGCCGGACAGGGGGCTAGCAATCAGCCCCAGCATTTT CAGQGASNQPQHF
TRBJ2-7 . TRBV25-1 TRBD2 TGTGCCAGCAGTGAACCGATCCCGGGAGGAAGAGGTGGCGAGCAGTACTTC CASSEPIPGGRGGEQYF
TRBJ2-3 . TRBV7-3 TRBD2 TGTGCCAGCAGCTTAATCGGCGGGGGGGCCGGAGACACAGATACGCAGTATTTT CASSLIGGGAGDTDTQYF
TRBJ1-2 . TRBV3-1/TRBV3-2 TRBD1 TGTGCCAGCAGCCAAGTTAACAGGGGTAGAGGCTACACCTTC CASSQVNRGRGYTF
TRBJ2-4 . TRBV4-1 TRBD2 TGCGCCAGCAGCCGGGGGCTAGCGGGGGATGGGATGGCCAAAAACATTCAGTACTTC CASSRGLAGDGMAKNIQYF
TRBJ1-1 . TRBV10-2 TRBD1 TGCGCCAGCAGGGCAGGGGGGACTGAAGCTTTCTTT CASRAGGTEAFF